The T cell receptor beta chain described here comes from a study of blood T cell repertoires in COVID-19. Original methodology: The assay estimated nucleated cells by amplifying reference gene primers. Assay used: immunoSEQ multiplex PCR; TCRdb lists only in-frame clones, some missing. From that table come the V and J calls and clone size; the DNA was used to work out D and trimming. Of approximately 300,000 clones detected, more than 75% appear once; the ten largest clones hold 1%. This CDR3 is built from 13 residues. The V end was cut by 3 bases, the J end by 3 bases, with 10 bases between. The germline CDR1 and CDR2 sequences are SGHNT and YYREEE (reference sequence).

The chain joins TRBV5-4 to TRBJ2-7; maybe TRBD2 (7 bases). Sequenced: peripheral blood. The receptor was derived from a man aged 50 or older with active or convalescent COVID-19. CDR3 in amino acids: CASSWGGSYEQYF. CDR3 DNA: TGTGCCAGCAGCTGGGGGGGCAGCTACGAGCAGTACTTC. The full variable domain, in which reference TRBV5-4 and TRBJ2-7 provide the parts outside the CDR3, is ETGVTQSPTHLIKTRGQQVTLRCSSQSGHNTVSWYQQALGQGPQFIFQYYREEENGRGNFPPRFSGLQFPNYSSELNVNALELDDSALYLCASSWGGSYEQYFGPGTRLTVT.